This T cell receptor (beta chain) was captured by sequencing in a study of OX40 agonist ivuxolimab in advanced cancers. Study in general: In this trial design, patients received ivuxolimab intravenously at 0.01 to 10 mg/kg every 2 weeks.

A remark on this clone: What it binds is unknown.

Some clones are missing from TCRdb's copy, which holds only in-frame ones; the method was immunoSEQ multiplex PCR. The table records fewer than 90,000 clones, 85% to 90% of them present only once. Findings and limits, study-wide: Clonal expansion by week 6 occurred in CD4+ and CD8+ blood T cells (at 0.1 to 3.0 mg/kg).

The starting material was CD4+ or CD8+ T cells sorted from blood, obtained in a trial of the OX40 agonist ivuxolimab. This receptor was obtained from an adult with an advanced solid tumor such as melanoma, head and neck, liver or kidney cancer.

This chain's CDR3 is CASTRPATQYF. CDR3 nucleotides: TGTGCCAGCACCCGACCCGCGACCCAGTACTTC. The chain has TRBV6-9 and TRBJ2-5; D remains ambiguous. In germline, CDR1 is MNHGY, CDR2 SVAAGI. The CDR3 has 11 residues. V lost 7 bases, J lost 7 bases, and 10 bases lay in between.